This TCR beta chain was captured by sequencing in a study of blood T cell repertoires in COVID-19. Followed longitudinally, the Seattle patients had been enrolled during active infection. Original analysis: How many nucleated cells were present was estimated from reference gene primer amplification. Profiling relied on immunoSEQ multiplex PCR, and the TCRdb table lists in-frame clones only, not all of them. V, J and clone size derive from that table, while D and trimming were established from the DNA sequence. The sample lists approximately 340,000 clones; approximately 88% were seen once. This CDR3 comprises 15 residues. V lost 4 bases to trimming and J lost 6 bases, with 16 bases between them. Germline loops: CDR1 SGHKS, CDR2 YYEKEE (reference sequence). This clone was seen a single time.

The sequencing input was peripheral blood. The chain has TRBV5-5 and TRBJ1-4; D is perhaps TRBD1 (5 bases). This clonotype was obtained from a man aged 25 to 40 with COVID-19, enrolled during active disease. The CDR3 DNA reads TGTGCCAGCAGCCCGTACAGGTCCTCGGATGAAAAACTGTTTTTT. Its protein is CASSPYRSSDEKLFF.